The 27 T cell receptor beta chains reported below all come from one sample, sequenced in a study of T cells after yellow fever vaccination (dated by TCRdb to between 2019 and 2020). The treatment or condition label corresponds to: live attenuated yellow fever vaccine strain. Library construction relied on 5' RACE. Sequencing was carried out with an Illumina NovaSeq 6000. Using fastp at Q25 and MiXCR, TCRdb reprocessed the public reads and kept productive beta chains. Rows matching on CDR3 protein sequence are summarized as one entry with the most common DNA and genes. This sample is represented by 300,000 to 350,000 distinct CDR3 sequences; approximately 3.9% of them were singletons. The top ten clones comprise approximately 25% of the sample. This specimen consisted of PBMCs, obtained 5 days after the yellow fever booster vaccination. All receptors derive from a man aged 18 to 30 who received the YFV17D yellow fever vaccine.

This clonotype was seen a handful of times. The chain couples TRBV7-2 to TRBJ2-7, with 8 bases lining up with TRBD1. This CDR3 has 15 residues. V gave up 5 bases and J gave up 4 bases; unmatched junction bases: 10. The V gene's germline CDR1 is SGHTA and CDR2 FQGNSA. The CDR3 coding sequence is TGTGCCAGCAGCATTACAGGGGGTCGAATTTACGAGCAGTACTTC. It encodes CASSITGGRIYEQYF.

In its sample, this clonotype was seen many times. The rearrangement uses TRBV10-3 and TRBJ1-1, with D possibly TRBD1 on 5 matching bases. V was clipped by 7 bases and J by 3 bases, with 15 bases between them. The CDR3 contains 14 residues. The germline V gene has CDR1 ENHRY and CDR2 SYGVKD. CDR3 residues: CAITGQGGYTEAFF. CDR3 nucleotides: TGTGCCATCACTGGGCAGGGTGGATACACTGAAGCTTTCTTT.

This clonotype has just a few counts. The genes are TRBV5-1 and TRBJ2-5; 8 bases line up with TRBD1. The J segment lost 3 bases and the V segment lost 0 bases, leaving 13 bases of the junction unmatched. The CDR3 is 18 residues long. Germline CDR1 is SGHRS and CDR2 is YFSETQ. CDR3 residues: CASSLEFIPEDREETQYF. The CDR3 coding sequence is TGCGCCAGCAGCTTGGAGTTCATTCCCGAGGACAGGGAAGAGACCCAGTACTTC.

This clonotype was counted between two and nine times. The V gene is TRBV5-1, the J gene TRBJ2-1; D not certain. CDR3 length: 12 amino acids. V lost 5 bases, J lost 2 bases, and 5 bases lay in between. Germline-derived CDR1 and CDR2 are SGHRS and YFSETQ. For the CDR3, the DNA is TGCGCCAGCAGGGGGACCTACAATGAGCAGTTCTTC. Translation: CASRGTYNEQFF.

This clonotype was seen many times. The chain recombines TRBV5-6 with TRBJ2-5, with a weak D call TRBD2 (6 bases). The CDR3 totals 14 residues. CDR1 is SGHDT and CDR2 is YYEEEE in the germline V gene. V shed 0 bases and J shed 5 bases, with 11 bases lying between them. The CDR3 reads CASSLARGRETQYF. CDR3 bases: TGTGCCAGCAGCTTGGCCCGAGGGAGGGAGACCCAGTACTTC.

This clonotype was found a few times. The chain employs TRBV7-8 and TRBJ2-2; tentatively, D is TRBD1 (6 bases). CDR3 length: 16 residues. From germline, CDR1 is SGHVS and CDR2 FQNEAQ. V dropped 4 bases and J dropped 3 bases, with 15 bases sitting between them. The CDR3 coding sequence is TGTGCCAGCAGCTCAGAGACAGGTTATTACACCGGGGAGCTGTTTTTT. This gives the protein CASSSETGYYTGELFF.

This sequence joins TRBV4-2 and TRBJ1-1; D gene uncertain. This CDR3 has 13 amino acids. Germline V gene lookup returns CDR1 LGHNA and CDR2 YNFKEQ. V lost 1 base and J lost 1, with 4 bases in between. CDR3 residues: CASSQAKNTEAFF. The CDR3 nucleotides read TGTGCCAGCAGCCAAGCTAAGAACACTGAAGCTTTCTTT.

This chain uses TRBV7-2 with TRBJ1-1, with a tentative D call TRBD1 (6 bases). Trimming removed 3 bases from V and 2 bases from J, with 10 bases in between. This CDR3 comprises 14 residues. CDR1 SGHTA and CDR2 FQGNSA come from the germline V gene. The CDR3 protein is CASSFGRGNTEAFF. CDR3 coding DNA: TGTGCCAGCAGCTTTGGCAGGGGCAACACTGAAGCTTTCTTT.

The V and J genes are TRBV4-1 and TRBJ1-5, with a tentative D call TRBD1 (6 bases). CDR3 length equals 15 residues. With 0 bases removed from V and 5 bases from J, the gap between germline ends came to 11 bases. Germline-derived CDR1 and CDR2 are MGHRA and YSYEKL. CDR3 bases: TGCGCCAGCAGCCAAGATTTTCAGGGGCATCAGCCCCAGCATTTT. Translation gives CASSQDFQGHQPQHF.

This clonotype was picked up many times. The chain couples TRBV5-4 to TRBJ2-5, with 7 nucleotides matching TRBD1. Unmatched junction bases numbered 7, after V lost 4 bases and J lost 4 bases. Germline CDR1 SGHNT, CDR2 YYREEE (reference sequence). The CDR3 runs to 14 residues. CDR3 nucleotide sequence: TGTGCCAGCAGCAGACAGGGAGCGGTAGAGACCCAGTACTTC. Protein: CASSRQGAVETQYF.

Here the CDR3 reads CSARLGNTIYF. In nucleotides, the CDR3 is TGCAGTGCTAGACTCGGGAACACCATATATTTT. The chain joins TRBV20-1 to TRBJ1-3; D call uncertain. Per germline, CDR1 DFQATT and CDR2 SNEGSKA (reference sequence). Trimming cost V 2 bases and J 7 bases, with 6 bases left between them. CDR3 size: 11 residues.

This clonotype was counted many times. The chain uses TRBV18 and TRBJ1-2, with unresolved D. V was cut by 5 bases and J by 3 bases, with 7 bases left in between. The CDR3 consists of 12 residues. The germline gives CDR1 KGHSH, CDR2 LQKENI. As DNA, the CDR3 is TGTGCCAGCTCATCTGGGGACTATGGCTACACCTTC. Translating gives CASSSGDYGYTF.

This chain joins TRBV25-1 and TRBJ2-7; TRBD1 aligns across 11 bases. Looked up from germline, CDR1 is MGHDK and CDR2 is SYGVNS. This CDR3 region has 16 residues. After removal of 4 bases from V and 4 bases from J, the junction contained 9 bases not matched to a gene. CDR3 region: CASSAPPGQGDYEQYF. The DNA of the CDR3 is TGTGCCAGCAGTGCCCCGCCGGGACAGGGGGATTACGAGCAGTACTTC.

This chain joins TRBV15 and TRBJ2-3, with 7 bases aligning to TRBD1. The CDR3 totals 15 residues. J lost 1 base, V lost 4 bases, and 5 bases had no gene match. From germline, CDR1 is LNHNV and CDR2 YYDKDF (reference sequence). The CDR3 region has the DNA TGTGCCACCAGCACGGGGACAGCCGGCACAGATACGCAGTATTTT. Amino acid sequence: CATSTGTAGTDTQYF.

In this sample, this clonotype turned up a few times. CDR3 in DNA: TGCGCCAGCAGCCAAACCTGGTTGGGGGGCGATCCGTTCTTC. This translates into CASSQTWLGGDPFF. This chain links TRBV4-1 with TRBJ2-1; D assignment may be TRBD1 or TRBD2 (6 bases each). The CDR3 consists of 14 residues. Trimming took 2 bases from V and 15 from J, leaving 20 bases between them. Germline values: CDR1 MGHRA, CDR2 YSYEKL.

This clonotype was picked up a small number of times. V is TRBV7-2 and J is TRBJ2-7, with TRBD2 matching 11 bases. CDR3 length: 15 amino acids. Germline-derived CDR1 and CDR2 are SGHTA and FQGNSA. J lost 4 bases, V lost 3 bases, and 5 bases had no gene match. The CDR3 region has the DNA TGTGCCAGCAGCTTCCAGGCTAGCGGGGGGTACGAGCAGTACTTC. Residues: CASSFQASGGYEQYF.

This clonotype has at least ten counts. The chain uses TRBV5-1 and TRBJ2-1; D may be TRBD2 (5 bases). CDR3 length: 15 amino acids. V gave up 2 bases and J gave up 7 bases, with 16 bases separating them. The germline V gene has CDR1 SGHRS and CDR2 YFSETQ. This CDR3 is CASSFSITPGNEQFF. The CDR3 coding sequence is TGCGCCAGCAGCTTTTCCATCACTCCGGGGAATGAGCAGTTCTTC.

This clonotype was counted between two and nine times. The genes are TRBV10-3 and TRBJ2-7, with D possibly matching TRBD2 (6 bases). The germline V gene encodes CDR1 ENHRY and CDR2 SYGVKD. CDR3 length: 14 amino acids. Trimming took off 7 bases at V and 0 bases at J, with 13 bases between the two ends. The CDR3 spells CAITTDGSSYEQYF. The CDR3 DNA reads TGTGCCATCACGACAGACGGGAGCTCCTACGAGCAGTACTTC.

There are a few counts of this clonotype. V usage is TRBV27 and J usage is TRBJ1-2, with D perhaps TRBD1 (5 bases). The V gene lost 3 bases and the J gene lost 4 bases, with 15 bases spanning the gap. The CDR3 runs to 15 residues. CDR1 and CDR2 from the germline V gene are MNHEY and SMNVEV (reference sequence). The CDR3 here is CASSFLDGDLYGYTF. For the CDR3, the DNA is TGTGCCAGCAGTTTCCTGGACGGGGACCTCTATGGCTACACCTTC.

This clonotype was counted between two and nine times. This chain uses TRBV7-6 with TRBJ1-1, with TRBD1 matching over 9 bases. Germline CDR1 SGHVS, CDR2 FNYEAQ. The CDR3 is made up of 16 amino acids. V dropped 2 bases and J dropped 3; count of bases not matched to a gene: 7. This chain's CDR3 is CASSLPATGGDTEAFF. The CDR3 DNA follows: TGTGCCAGCAGCTTACCCGCGACAGGGGGGGACACTGAAGCTTTCTTT.

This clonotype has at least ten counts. This CDR3 is CASSRRLAEANYNEQFF. The CDR3 DNA reads as TGTGCCAGCAGCCGAAGACTAGCGGAGGCTAACTACAATGAGCAGTTCTTC. V is TRBV12-3 or TRBV12-4 and J is TRBJ2-1, with 9 bases identical to TRBD2. The CDR3 extends over 17 amino acids. With V trimmed by 6 bases and J by 3 bases, 12 bases remained unmatched.

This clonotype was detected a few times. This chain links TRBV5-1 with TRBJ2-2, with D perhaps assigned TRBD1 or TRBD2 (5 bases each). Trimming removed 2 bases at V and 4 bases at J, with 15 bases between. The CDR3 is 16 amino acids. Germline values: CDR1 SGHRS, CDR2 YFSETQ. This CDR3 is CASSFSRGGSTGELFF. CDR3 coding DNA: TGCGCCAGCAGCTTTTCAAGGGGTGGGAGCACCGGGGAGCTGTTTTTT.

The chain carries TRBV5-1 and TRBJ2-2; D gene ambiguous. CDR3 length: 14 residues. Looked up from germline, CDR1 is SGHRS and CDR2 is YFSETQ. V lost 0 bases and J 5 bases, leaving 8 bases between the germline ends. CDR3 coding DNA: TGCGCCAGCAGCTTGGTGGGATTAACCGGGGAGCTGTTTTTT. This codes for CASSLVGLTGELFF.

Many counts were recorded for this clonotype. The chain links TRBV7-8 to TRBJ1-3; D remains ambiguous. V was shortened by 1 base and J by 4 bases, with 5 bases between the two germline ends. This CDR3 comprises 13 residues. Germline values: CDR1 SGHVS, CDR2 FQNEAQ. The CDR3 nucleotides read TGTGCCAGCAGCTTAGACCTCGGAAACACCATATATTTT. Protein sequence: CASSLDLGNTIYF.

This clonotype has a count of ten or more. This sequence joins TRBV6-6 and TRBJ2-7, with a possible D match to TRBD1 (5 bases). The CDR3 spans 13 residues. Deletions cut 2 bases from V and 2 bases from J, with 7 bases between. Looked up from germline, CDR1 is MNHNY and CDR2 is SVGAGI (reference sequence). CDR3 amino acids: CASSYETAYEQYF. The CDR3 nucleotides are TGTGCCAGCAGTTACGAGACAGCCTACGAGCAGTACTTC.

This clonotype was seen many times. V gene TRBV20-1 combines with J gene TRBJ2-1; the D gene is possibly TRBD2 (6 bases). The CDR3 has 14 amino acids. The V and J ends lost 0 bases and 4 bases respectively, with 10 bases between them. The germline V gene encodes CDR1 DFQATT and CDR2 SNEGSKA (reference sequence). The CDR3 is CSARDSSGYNEQFF. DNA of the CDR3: TGCAGTGCTAGAGATTCGAGCGGGTACAATGAGCAGTTCTTC.

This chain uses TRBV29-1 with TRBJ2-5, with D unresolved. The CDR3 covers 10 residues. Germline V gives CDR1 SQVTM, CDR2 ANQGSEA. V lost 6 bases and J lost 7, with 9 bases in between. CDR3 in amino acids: CSVNSGTQYF. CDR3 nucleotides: TGCAGCGTGAATTCGGGGACCCAGTACTTC. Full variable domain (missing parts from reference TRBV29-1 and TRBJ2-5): SAVISQKPSRDICQRGTSLTIQCQVDSQVTMMFWYRQQPGQSLTLIATANQGSEATYESGFVIDKFPISRPNLTFSTLTVSNMSPEDSSIYLCSVNSGTQYFGPGTRLLVL.